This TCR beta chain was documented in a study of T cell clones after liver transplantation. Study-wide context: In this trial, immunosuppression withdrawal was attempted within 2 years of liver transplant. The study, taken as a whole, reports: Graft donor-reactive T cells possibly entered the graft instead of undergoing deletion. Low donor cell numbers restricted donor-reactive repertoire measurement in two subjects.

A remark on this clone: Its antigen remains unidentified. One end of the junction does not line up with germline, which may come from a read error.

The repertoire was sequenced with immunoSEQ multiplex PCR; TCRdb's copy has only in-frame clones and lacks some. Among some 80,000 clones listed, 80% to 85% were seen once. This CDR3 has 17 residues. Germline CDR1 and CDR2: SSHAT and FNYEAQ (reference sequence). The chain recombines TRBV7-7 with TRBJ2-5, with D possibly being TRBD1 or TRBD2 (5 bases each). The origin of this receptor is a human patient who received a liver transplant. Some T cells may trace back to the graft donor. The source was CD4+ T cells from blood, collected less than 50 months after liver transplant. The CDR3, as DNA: TGTGCTAGCAGCCCTACTCCGACAGTATCGAGGGCAGAGACCCAGTACTTC. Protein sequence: CASSPTPTVSRAETQYF.